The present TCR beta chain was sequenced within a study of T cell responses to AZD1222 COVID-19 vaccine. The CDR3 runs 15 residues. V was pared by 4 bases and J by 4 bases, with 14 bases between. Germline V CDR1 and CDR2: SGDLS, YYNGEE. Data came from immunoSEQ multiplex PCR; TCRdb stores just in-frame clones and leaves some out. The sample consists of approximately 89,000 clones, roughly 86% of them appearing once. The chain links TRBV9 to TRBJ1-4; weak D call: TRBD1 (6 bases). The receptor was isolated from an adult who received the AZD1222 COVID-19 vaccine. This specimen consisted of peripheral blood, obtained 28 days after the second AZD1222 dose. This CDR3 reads CASSPGQTYNEKLFF. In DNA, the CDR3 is TGTGCCAGCAGCCCCGGACAGACTTATAATGAAAAACTGTTTTTT. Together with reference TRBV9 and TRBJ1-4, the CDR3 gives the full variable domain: DSGVTQTPKHLITATGQRVTLRCSPRSGDLSVYWYQQSLDQGLQFLIQYYNGEERAKGNILERFSAQQFPDLHSELNLSSLELGDSALYFCASSPGQTYNEKLFFGSGTQLSVL.